The 13 T cell receptor beta chains below all came from one sample that was sequenced in a study of T cells in Graves' hyperthyroidism and ophthalmopathy. The TCR beta CDR3 regions underwent amplification using RNA transcripts as the source. During a first-round RT-PCR of the TCR CDR3, the HTBI primer set was used. TCRdb reprocessed the multiplex PCR reads with MiXCR, giving one entry per CDR3 protein. The table includes some 300,000 distinct CDR3 sequences, around 19% detected once. The source material was blood. The receptors here all came from a man between 45 and 60 years old with Graves' ophthalmopathy.

Worth noting for this clonotype: This may come from a read error, since a much larger clone is one base off. The DNA is left out, because the CDR3 cannot be placed on it with certainty; the CDR3 is given as TCRdb lists it. The rearrangement links TRBV20-1 to TRBJ2-5; the D segment call TRBD1 is taken from the table without a DNA check. Including both end residues, the CDR3 is 12 amino acids long. CDR1 is DFQATT, CDR2 SNEGSKA, per germline (reference sequence). The CDR3 is CSLRARGGTQYF.

The chain recombines TRBV6-2 or TRBV6-3 with TRBJ2-3; 7 bases line up with TRBD1. CDR3 length: 15 amino acids. Germline V gives CDR1 MNHEY, CDR2 SVGEGT. V shed 9 bases, J shed 0 bases, and the junction held 9 bases outside the gene matches. CDR3 bases: TGTGCCAGTACAGGACAGGACGGGAGCACAGATACGCAGTATTTT. It yields the protein CASTGQDGSTDTQYF.

In its sample, this clonotype was seen a few times. The chain uses TRBV6-1 and TRBJ1-3; D is ambiguous. The CDR3 covers 14 residues. CDR1 and CDR2 (germline): MNHNS, SASEGT. Trimming cost V 6 bases and J 1 base, with 10 bases left between them. This CDR3 reads CASREELSGNTIYF. DNA for the CDR3: TGTGCCAGCAGGGAGGAGCTTTCTGGAAACACCATATATTTT.

In its sample, this clonotype was seen many times. The genes are TRBV13 and TRBJ2-5; maybe TRBD1 (6 bases). In germline, CDR1 is PRHDT, CDR2 FYEKMQ (reference sequence). With 6 bases removed from V and 5 bases from J, the gap between germline ends came to 13 bases. This CDR3 is built from 13 residues. The CDR3 region has the DNA TGTGCCAGCAGTCCCCGTAGGGGGGAGACCCAGTACTTC. Translated, it gives CASSPRRGETQYF.

This clonotype appeared many times. The chain is built from TRBV20-1 and TRBJ2-7, with D possibly matching TRBD1 (6 bases). The V end was cut by 5 bases, the J end by 2 bases, with 10 bases between. Germline V lookup: CDR1 DFQATT, CDR2 SNEGSKA (reference sequence). The CDR3 extends over 12 amino acids. CDR3 loop: CSAPDRTYEQYF. Here the CDR3 DNA reads TGCAGTGCTCCAGACAGGACCTACGAGCAGTACTTC.

This clonotype has at least ten counts. The chain has TRBV20-1 and TRBJ2-5; perhaps TRBD1 as D (5 bases). From germline, CDR1 is DFQATT and CDR2 SNEGSKA (reference sequence). The CDR3 has 15 residues. Trimming stripped 0 bases from V and 5 bases from J, with 16 bases between. CDR3 DNA sequence: TGCAGTGCTAGAGATCATCGGCAGGGCAGGGAGACCCAGTACTTC. Its translation is CSARDHRQGRETQYF.

This clonotype was detected many times. V gene TRBV24-1 combines with J gene TRBJ2-1; possible D gene TRBD2, 6 bases. The germline V and J ends were trimmed by 2 bases and 8 bases, with 6 bases remaining between them. Germline loops: CDR1 KGHDR, CDR2 SFDVKD. This CDR3 has 12 residues. CDR3 sequence (DNA): TGTGCCACCAGTGATTGGGAGGATGAGCAGTTCTTC. It codes for CATSDWEDEQFF.

This clonotype has just a few counts. V gene TRBV10-3 combines with J gene TRBJ1-4; no clear D gene. V was cut by 2 bases and J by 8 bases, with 12 bases left in between. Germline loops: CDR1 ENHRY, CDR2 SYGVKD. This CDR3 contains 14 residues. In nucleotides, the CDR3 is TGTGCCATCAGTGAGACTAGTGCGGTCGAAAAACTGTTTTTT. Translated: CAISETSAVEKLFF.

This clonotype appeared many times. The V and J genes are TRBV30 and TRBJ1-5; weak D call: TRBD1 (6 bases). Trimming removed 1 base at V and 3 bases at J, with 13 bases between. Germline lookup yields CDR1 GTSNPN and CDR2 SVGIG (reference sequence). This CDR3 spans 15 amino acids. In DNA, the CDR3 is TGTGCCTGGAGTGCCAATACAGGGTTCAATCAGCCCCAGCATTTT. Amino acids: CAWSANTGFNQPQHF.

This clonotype has at least ten counts. V is TRBV7-2 and J is TRBJ2-5, with no clear D. Trimming shortened V by 7 bases and J by 2 bases, and 8 bases separated the two germline ends. CDR1 is SGHTA and CDR2 is FQGNSA in the germline V gene. CDR3 length: 12 residues. CDR3 DNA sequence: TGTGCCAGCAACGACCCGCAAGAGACCCAGTACTTC. Amino acids: CASNDPQETQYF.

The gene calls are TRBV13 and TRBJ1-5; 9 bases agree with TRBD1. Germline V gene data show CDR1 as PRHDT and CDR2 as FYEKMQ (reference sequence). V shed 1 base and J 5 bases; nucleotides not matched to a gene: 6. There are 16 residues in the CDR3. The CDR3 coding sequence is TGTGCCAGCAGCTTAGACGGGACAGGGACTGATCAGCCCCAGCATTTT. Its protein product is CASSLDGTGTDQPQHF.

This chain connects TRBV4-1 to TRBJ1-6; D remains ambiguous. This CDR3 comprises 14 residues. Germline values: CDR1 MGHRA, CDR2 YSYEKL. Trimming pared 0 bases from V and 9 bases from J, leaving 9 bases between. CDR3 residues: CASSQDGVSSPLHF. For the CDR3, the DNA is TGCGCCAGCAGCCAAGATGGAGTCAGTTCACCCCTCCACTTT.

This clonotype was observed many times. The rearrangement uses TRBV3-1 and TRBJ2-7, with D perhaps matching TRBD2 (6 bases). V was clipped by 0 bases and J by 3 bases, with 24 bases between them. CDR3 length equals 19 residues. The germline CDR1 and CDR2 sequences are LGHDT and YNNKEL (reference sequence). The CDR3: CASSQDSPGLPGGNYEQYF. The CDR3 DNA sequence: TGTGCCAGCAGCCAAGATTCTCCCGGACTCCCCGGGGGTAACTACGAGCAGTACTTC.